This entry is about one T cell receptor beta chain. Its antigen is as yet unknown. TCRdb analysed the reads with MiXCR anew, one entry per CDR3 protein. The sample lists 510,000 or so distinct CDR3 sequences; roughly 29% were seen once. The sample originates from a study of T cell repertoires in cytomegalovirus infection. Turning to the study itself: Public TCR beta signatures indicated both CMV infection and matching HLA type. General study results and limits: Across the ex vivo response, the dominant clonotypes were HLA-C-restricted CMV-specific TCR beta clonotypes. Identification of carriers of CMV plus the relevant HLA was achieved through cumulative public TCR beta family frequency.

CDR3 length equals 15 residues. V shed 5 bases and J shed 6 bases, with 16 bases lying between them. Per germline, CDR1 MDHEN and CDR2 SYDVKM. This chain links TRBV28 with TRBJ2-2, with D hard to call. Material: PBMCs. The source of this sequence is a human donor in good health (CMV status not recorded). Some clones in this sample may be carry-over from other donors' samples. CDR3 amino acids: CASSPMGFSSGELFF. The CDR3 nucleotides are TGTGCCAGCAGTCCGATGGGGTTTAGCTCCGGGGAGCTGTTTTTT.